This passage covers 23 T cell receptor beta chains from one sample sequenced in a study of T cells after yellow fever vaccination. TCRdb redid the calling of the 5' RACE reads with MiXCR, one entry per CDR3 protein. The sample carries more than 15,000 distinct CDR3 sequences, over 3.5% recorded once. The sample consisted of PBMCs, either bulk or a sorted T-cell subset (CD4+, CD8+, memory, or dextramer-sorted; not recorded which), taken 15 days after the yellow fever booster vaccination. These receptors all come from a young man who received the YFV17D yellow fever vaccine.

This clonotype showed up many times. V is TRBV4-1 and J is TRBJ2-5; D is uncertain. The CDR3 loop spans 15 amino acids. The V and J ends lost 1 base and 5 bases respectively, with 14 bases between them. From germline, CDR1 is MGHRA and CDR2 YSYEKL. The CDR3 is CASSQALGPGETQYF. DNA of the CDR3: TGCGCCAGCAGCCAAGCCCTCGGACCCGGGGAGACCCAGTACTTC.

This clonotype showed up many times. The rearrangement joins TRBV6-5 to TRBJ2-2; TRBD2 agrees at 8 bases. With V trimmed by 7 bases and J by 1 base, 8 bases remained unmatched. The CDR3 totals 16 residues. The V gene's germline CDR1 is MNHEY and CDR2 SVGAGI. This chain's CDR3 is CASTPGSGRNTGELFF. The CDR3 nucleotides read TGTGCCAGCACCCCCGGGAGCGGGAGGAACACCGGGGAGCTGTTTTTT.

There are many counts of this clonotype. This chain connects TRBV19 to TRBJ2-3; TRBD2 matches 7 bases. The CDR3 has 15 amino acids. Germline values: CDR1 LNHDA, CDR2 SQIVND (reference sequence). J gave up 3 bases and V 5 bases, and 8 bases lay outside the gene matches. The CDR3, as DNA: TGTGCCAGTAGTCCCGGCGGGAGTGCTACAGATACGCAGTATTTT. It specifies CASSPGGSATDTQYF.

This clonotype was recorded at least ten times. The V and J genes are TRBV20-1 and TRBJ2-7; D might be TRBD1 or TRBD2, each matching 5 bases. Germline CDR1 DFQATT, CDR2 SNEGSKA (reference sequence). V was shortened by 6 bases and J by 0 bases, with 18 bases between the two germline ends. The CDR3 loop spans 15 amino acids. The CDR3 loop reads CSARPGLASSYEQYF. In nucleotides, the CDR3 is TGCAGTGCAAGACCGGGGCTAGCATCCTCCTACGAGCAGTACTTC.

The chain carries TRBV20-1 and TRBJ2-7; no clear D. The germline V and J ends were trimmed by 1 base and 2 bases, with 9 bases remaining between them. The CDR3 length is 13 residues. From germline, CDR1 is DFQATT and CDR2 SNEGSKA (reference sequence). CDR3 amino acids: CSARVRDTYEQYF. DNA of the CDR3: TGCAGTGCTAGAGTTAGGGATACCTACGAGCAGTACTTC.

This clonotype counts as medium-sized (0.01 to 0.1%). This chain uses TRBV29-1 with TRBJ2-1; the match to TRBD2 covers 11 bases. This CDR3 has 16 residues. Germline CDR1 is SQVTM and CDR2 is ANQGSEA. With 7 bases clipped from V and 3 bases from J, the junction kept 11 bases outside the gene matches. In nucleotides, the CDR3 is TGCAGCGCCAAATCCCTTCTAGCGGGAGGCTACAATGAGCAGTTCTTC. Its translation: CSAKSLLAGGYNEQFF.

This clonotype was seen at least ten times. This sequence joins TRBV4-1 and TRBJ1-4; D unclear. The CDR3 length is 11 residues. The ends were cut back, 6 bases at V and 5 bases at J, with 4 bases in the middle. The germline V gene encodes CDR1 MGHRA and CDR2 YSYEKL. The CDR3, as DNA: TGCGCCAGCAGTCACAATGAAAAACTGTTTTTT. Its protein product is CASSHNEKLFF.

At least ten counts were recorded for this clonotype. V and J are TRBV7-2 and TRBJ2-7; 11 nucleotides line up with TRBD1. CDR1 and CDR2 (germline): SGHTA, FQGNSA. This CDR3 comprises 14 residues. The V and J ends lost 4 bases and 3 bases, in that order; junction bases with no gene match: 2. The CDR3 reads CASSSGTGGYEQYF. CDR3 coding DNA: TGTGCCAGCAGCTCCGGGACAGGGGGCTACGAGCAGTACTTC.

At least ten counts were recorded for this clonotype. DNA for the CDR3: TGTGCCAGCAGTGTGACCCCCAGCGCGTACGAGCAGTACTTC. Residues: CASSVTPSAYEQYF. V gene TRBV27 combines with J gene TRBJ2-7; D not certain. Germline-derived CDR1 and CDR2 are MNHEY and SMNVEV (reference sequence). With 5 bases removed from V and 4 bases from J, the gap between germline ends came to 15 bases. This CDR3 has 14 residues.

The sample holds many counts of this clonotype. The chain has TRBV10-3 and TRBJ2-1, with 8 bases matching TRBD2. The CDR3 runs 17 residues. Germline values: CDR1 ENHRY, CDR2 SYGVKD. The V gene end was trimmed by 5 bases and the J gene end by 1 base; junction bases not matched to a gene: 10. The chain's CDR3 is CAISISGNRRSYNEQFF. The CDR3 region has the DNA TGTGCCATCAGTATTAGCGGGAACCGTCGATCCTACAATGAGCAGTTCTTC.

This clonotype was found many times. V usage is TRBV19 and J usage is TRBJ1-5; possible D gene TRBD1, 5 bases. Deletions cut 3 bases from V and 6 bases from J, with 6 bases between. Germline V gives CDR1 LNHDA, CDR2 SQIVND (reference sequence). This CDR3 is 12 amino acids long. CDR3 nucleotides: TGTGCCAGTAGTATGGGGGGTCAGCCCCAGCATTTT. This encodes CASSMGGQPQHF.

This clonotype showed up many times. This chain connects TRBV20-1 to TRBJ2-7; the D gene is possibly TRBD2 (5 bases). Per germline, CDR1 DFQATT and CDR2 SNEGSKA (reference sequence). CDR3 length: 13 amino acids. Trimming removed 3 bases at V and 2 bases at J, with 11 bases between. The CDR3 DNA sequence: TGCAGTGCTAGCGGGATTGGGCCCTACGAGCAGTACTTC. It is translated as CSASGIGPYEQYF.

This clonotype is medium-sized within its sample. V gene TRBV6-2 or TRBV6-3 combines with J gene TRBJ1-4; D is undetermined. The CDR3 contains 10 residues. The V gene's germline CDR1 is MNHEY and CDR2 SVGEGT. The CDR3 spells CAAGNEKLFF. The CDR3 DNA follows: TGTGCGGCCGGGAACGAAAAACTGTTTTTT.

The rearrangement joins TRBV18 to TRBJ2-7; D is ambiguous. Deletions cut 0 bases from V and 1 base from J, with 7 bases between. This CDR3 comprises 14 residues. Germline assignment: CDR1 KGHSH and CDR2 LQKENI. The CDR3 nucleotides read TGTGCCAGCTCACCACCGTCCAGGTCCTACGAGCAGTACTTC. Amino acid sequence: CASSPPSRSYEQYF.

This clonotype was counted at least ten times. The rearrangement uses TRBV7-2 and TRBJ2-7; weak D call: TRBD2 (6 bases). The CDR3 runs to 14 residues. Germline V lookup: CDR1 SGHTA, CDR2 FQGNSA. Trimming pared 5 bases from V and 5 bases from J, leaving 16 bases between. The CDR3 DNA follows: TGTGCCAGCAGCACCGGACTAAATAACAACGAGCAGTACTTC. This translates into CASSTGLNNNEQYF.

At least ten counts were recorded for this clonotype. The chain employs TRBV2 and TRBJ2-2; no clear D. Germline CDR1 and CDR2: SNHLY and FYNNEI. The CDR3 runs 12 residues. V lost 7 bases and J lost 5, with 8 bases in between. The CDR3 reads CASNQGTGELFF. CDR3 DNA: TGTGCCAGCAATCAAGGTACCGGGGAGCTGTTTTTT.

This sequence joins TRBV7-9 and TRBJ2-3, with 7 bases identical to TRBD2. Per the germline V gene, CDR1 is SEHNR and CDR2 is FQNEAQ (reference sequence). After removal of 0 bases from V and 4 bases from J, the junction contained 10 bases not matched to a gene. The CDR3 loop spans 17 amino acids. The CDR3 spells CASSLASSRAGADTQYF. The CDR3 bases are TGTGCCAGCAGCTTAGCCTCCTCGAGGGCGGGAGCAGATACGCAGTATTTT.

This clonotype was detected ten times or more. The chain combines TRBV5-4 with TRBJ1-1, with D uncertain. The length of the CDR3 is 13 residues. CDR1 and CDR2 from the germline V gene are SGHNT and YYREEE (reference sequence). V was shortened by 2 bases and J by 1 base, with 6 bases between the two germline ends. The chain's CDR3 is CASSFGENTEAFF. The CDR3 DNA reads as TGTGCCAGCAGCTTCGGGGAGAACACTGAAGCTTTCTTT.

This clonotype was counted between two and nine times. The V call is TRBV20-1, the J call TRBJ2-1; TRBD2 might be the D (6 bases). The CDR3 covers 14 residues. The V end lost 2 bases, the J end lost 6 bases, and 14 bases lay between the germline ends. Germline lookup yields CDR1 DFQATT and CDR2 SNEGSKA (reference sequence). This CDR3 is CSARLFGLPNEQFF. The DNA of the CDR3 is TGCAGTGCTAGACTGTTTGGACTACCCAATGAGCAGTTCTTC.

This clonotype has a handful of counts. This chain joins TRBV2 and TRBJ1-5; D gene ambiguous. This CDR3 is 12 amino acids long. Germline V lookup: CDR1 SNHLY, CDR2 FYNNEI. Trimming stripped 1 base from V and 10 bases from J, with 8 bases between. The DNA for the CDR3 is TGTGCCAGCAGTGAAGGAGGAAGACCCCAGCATTTT. Translating it yields CASSEGGRPQHF.

This clonotype appeared many times. The chain recombines TRBV7-9 with TRBJ1-5; D unresolved. The CDR3 loop spans 14 amino acids. The germline V gene encodes CDR1 SEHNR and CDR2 FQNEAQ (reference sequence). V was clipped by 5 bases and J by 2 bases, with 10 bases between them. CDR3 sequence: CASSLGVGNQPQHF. CDR3 in DNA: TGTGCCAGCAGCCTCGGGGTAGGCAATCAGCCCCAGCATTTT.

This clonotype was observed at least ten times. The chain combines TRBV24-1 with TRBJ2-3, with TRBD2 matching over 7 bases. Trimming cost V 4 bases and J 4 bases; bases outside gene matches: 7. Looked up from germline, CDR1 is KGHDR and CDR2 is SFDVKD. This CDR3 has 15 amino acids. The CDR3 coding sequence is TGTGCCACCAGTGAGGCGGGAGTGGCCCCAGATACGCAGTATTTT. Amino acid sequence: CATSEAGVAPDTQYF.

In its sample, this clonotype was seen many times. CDR3 sequence reads: CASSRGLAGADTQYF. In DNA, the CDR3 is TGTGCCAGCAGCCGTGGACTAGCGGGAGCAGATACGCAGTATTTT. The gene calls are TRBV7-2 and TRBJ2-3, with 13 bases aligning to TRBD2. Trimming took 5 bases from V and 4 from J; bases not matched to a gene: 3. This CDR3 region has 15 residues. The germline V gene has CDR1 SGHTA and CDR2 FQGNSA. The variable domain in full, with the rest retrieved from reference TRBV7-2 and TRBJ2-3, is GAGVSQSPSNKVTEKGKDVELRCDPISGHTALYWYRQSLGQGLEFLIYFQGNSAPDKSGLPSDRFSAERTGGSVSTLTIQRTQQEDSAVYLCASSRGLAGADTQYFGPGTRLTVL.